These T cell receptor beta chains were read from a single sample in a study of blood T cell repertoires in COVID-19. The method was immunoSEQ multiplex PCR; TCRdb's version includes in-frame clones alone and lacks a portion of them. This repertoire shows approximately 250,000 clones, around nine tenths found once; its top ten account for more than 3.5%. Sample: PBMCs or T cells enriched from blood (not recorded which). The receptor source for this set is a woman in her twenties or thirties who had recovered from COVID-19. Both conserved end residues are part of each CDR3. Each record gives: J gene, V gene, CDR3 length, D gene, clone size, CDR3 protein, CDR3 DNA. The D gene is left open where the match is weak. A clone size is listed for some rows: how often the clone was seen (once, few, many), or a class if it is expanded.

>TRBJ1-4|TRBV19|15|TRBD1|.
CASSMAGQGNEKLFF
TGTGCCAGTAGTATGGCCGGACAGGGGAATGAAAAACTGTTTTTT
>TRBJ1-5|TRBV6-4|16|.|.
CASSDSRGGLNQPQHF
TGTGCCAGCAGTGACTCGCGGGGGGGACTCAATCAGCCCCAGCATTTT
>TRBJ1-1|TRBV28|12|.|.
CASSFGGREAFF
TGTGCCAGCAGTTTCGGGGGGAGGGAAGCTTTCTTT
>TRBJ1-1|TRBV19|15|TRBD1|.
CASSWTGGGSTEAFF
TGTGCCAGTAGTTGGACAGGGGGAGGTAGCACTGAAGCTTTCTTT
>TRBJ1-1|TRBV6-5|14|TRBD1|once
CASSYSRQGTEAFF
TGTGCCAGCAGTTACTCCAGACAGGGCACTGAAGCTTTCTTT
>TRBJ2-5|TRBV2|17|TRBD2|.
CASSSATGTSGKETQYF
TGTGCCAGCAGTAGCGCAACCGGGACTAGCGGGAAAGAGACCCAGTACTTC
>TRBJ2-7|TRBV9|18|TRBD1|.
CASSAPATGTGISYEQYF
TGTGCCAGCAGCGCACCGGCTACCGGGACAGGGATCTCCTACGAGCAGTACTTC
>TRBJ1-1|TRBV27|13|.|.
CASSWDQGRVAFF
TGTGCCAGCAGTTGGGACCAGGGGAGAGTGGCTTTCTTT
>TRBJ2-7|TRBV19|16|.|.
CASSIDHGGTAYEQYF
TGTGCCAGTAGTATAGATCACGGCGGGACCGCCTACGAGCAGTACTTC
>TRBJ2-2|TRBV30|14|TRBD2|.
CAQGGLAATGELFF
TGTGCCCAGGGAGGACTAGCTGCTACCGGGGAGCTGTTTTTT
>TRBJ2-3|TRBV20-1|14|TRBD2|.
CSASASGRLDTQYF
TGCAGTGCTAGTGCTAGCGGGAGATTGGATACGCAGTATTTT
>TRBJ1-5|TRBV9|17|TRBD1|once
CASSVVNPGQGLQPQHF
TGTGCCAGCAGCGTAGTTAATCCGGGACAGGGTCTTCAGCCCCAGCATTTT
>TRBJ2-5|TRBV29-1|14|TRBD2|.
CSVELGSGSETQYF
TGCAGCGTTGAACTCGGCAGCGGGAGTGAGACCCAGTACTTC
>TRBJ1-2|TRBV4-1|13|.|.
CASSQDPDRSSTF
TGCGCCAGCAGCCAAGATCCCGACAGGTCGTCGACCTTC
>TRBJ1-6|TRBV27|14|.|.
CASSFARNNSPLHF
TGTGCCAGCAGTTTTGCCAGAAATAATTCACCCCTCCACTTT
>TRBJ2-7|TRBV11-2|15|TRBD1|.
CASSLDRPRSYEQYF
TGTGCCAGCAGTTTGGACAGGCCCCGGTCCTACGAGCAGTACTTC
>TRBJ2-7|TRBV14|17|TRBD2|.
CASSQGFLIAGTNEQYF
TGTGCCAGCAGCCAAGGATTTTTAATAGCGGGAACGAACGAGCAGTACTTC
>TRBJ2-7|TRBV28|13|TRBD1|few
CASSSGQGLVQYF
TGTGCCAGCAGTTCGGGACAGGGGTTGGTTCAGTACTTC
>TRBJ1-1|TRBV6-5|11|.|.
CASRENTEAFF
TGTGCCTCGAGGGAAAACACTGAAGCTTTCTTT
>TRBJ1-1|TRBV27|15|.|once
CASSLEGVANTEAFF
TGTGCCAGCAGTCTCGAGGGGGTGGCAAACACTGAAGCTTTCTTT
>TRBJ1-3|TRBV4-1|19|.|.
CASSPKRVIADFSGNTIYF
TGCGCCAGCAGCCCTAAGCGTGTTATCGCCGATTTCTCTGGAAACACCATATATTTT
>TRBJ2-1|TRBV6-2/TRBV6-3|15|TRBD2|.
CASSRLAGADNEQFF
TGTGCCAGCAGTAGACTAGCGGGGGCCGACAATGAGCAGTTCTTC
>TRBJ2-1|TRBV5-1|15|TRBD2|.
CASSLALAGGGEQFF
TGCGCCAGCAGCTTGGCCCTAGCGGGAGGGGGTGAGCAGTTCTTC
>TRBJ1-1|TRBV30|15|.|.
CAWRGWMEKGAEAFF
TGTGCCTGGAGGGGGTGGATGGAAAAAGGGGCTGAAGCTTTCTTT
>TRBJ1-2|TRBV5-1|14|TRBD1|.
CASSADRGRDGYTF
TGCGCCAGCAGCGCAGACAGGGGGCGGGATGGCTACACCTTC